Below are 11 T cell receptor beta chains sequenced from a single sample in a study of blood T cell repertoires in COVID-19. The repertoire was sequenced with immunoSEQ multiplex PCR; TCRdb's copy has only in-frame clones and lacks some. Among roughly 200,000 clones listed, around 85% were seen once. The specimen sequenced was peripheral blood. Receptors originate from a person between 65 and 79 years old with COVID-19, enrolled during active disease.

This clone was detected ten times or more. V usage is TRBV30 and J usage is TRBJ2-7; 8 nucleotides agree with TRBD2. The trim removed 3 bases at V and 4 bases at J, leaving 8 bases unmatched. Germline V gene sequence: CDR1 GTSNPN, CDR2 SVGIG (reference sequence). This CDR3 is 14 amino acids long. CDR3 DNA sequence: TGTGCCTGGAGGGGGAGCGGGAGTGGATACGAGCAGTACTTC. It yields the protein CAWRGSGSGYEQYF. Together with reference TRBV30 and TRBJ2-7, the CDR3 gives the full variable domain: SQTIHQWPATLVQPVGSPLSLECTVEGTSNPNLYWYRQAAGRGLQLLFYSVGIGQISSEVPQNLSASRPQDRQFILSSKKLLLSDSGFYLCAWRGSGSGYEQYFGPGTRLTVT.

In this sample, this clone turned up many times. The V gene is TRBV6-5, the J gene TRBJ2-7; D call uncertain. Germline CDR1 and CDR2: MNHEY and SVGAGI. There are 11 residues in the CDR3. V was shortened by 10 bases and J by 3 bases, with 10 bases between the two germline ends. This CDR3 is CATQTFYEQYF. The CDR3 nucleotides are TGTGCCACCCAAACTTTCTACGAGCAGTACTTC.

The genes are TRBV9 and TRBJ1-4; D gene unclear. Germline V gene sequence: CDR1 SGDLS, CDR2 YYNGEE. The CDR3 consists of 15 residues. With 2 bases removed from V and 4 bases from J, the gap between germline ends came to 12 bases. Here the CDR3 reads CASSVSWAGNEKLFF. The CDR3 nucleotides read TGTGCCAGCAGCGTTTCGTGGGCGGGTAATGAAAAACTGTTTTTT.

This clone appeared once. The chain links TRBV18 to TRBJ1-3; D gene ambiguous. V was clipped by 2 bases and J by 0 bases, with 17 bases between them. The CDR3 contains 18 residues. Germline CDR1 is KGHSH and CDR2 is LQKENI. The CDR3 spells CASSPSGRGGPSGNTIYF. The CDR3 coding sequence is TGTGCCAGCTCACCATCCGGCCGGGGAGGCCCCTCTGGAAACACCATATATTTT. Drawing the rest from reference TRBV18 and TRBJ1-3, the complete variable domain is NAGVMQNPRHLVRRRGQEARLRCSPMKGHSHVYWYRQLPEEGLKFMVYLQKENIIDESGMPKERFSAEFPKEGPSILRIQQVVRGDSAAYFCASSPSGRGGPSGNTIYFGEGSWLTVV.

The gene calls are TRBV7-2 and TRBJ2-5; 11 bases fit TRBD2. The CDR3 has 15 amino acids. J was trimmed by 5 bases and V by 1 base; bases with no gene match: 3. CDR1 and CDR2 from the germline V gene are SGHTA and FQGNSA. CDR3 DNA: TGTGCCAGCAGCTTAGAGGCTAGCGGGGGGGAGACCCAGTACTTC. Its protein product is CASSLEASGGETQYF.

This clone was recorded only once. The V call is TRBV7-9, the J call TRBJ1-1; 10 bases map to TRBD1. The CDR3 spans 15 residues. Germline CDR1 is SEHNR and CDR2 is FQNEAQ (reference sequence). V lost 6 bases, J lost 5 bases, and 9 bases stayed unmatched. Here the CDR3 reads CASSFGRQGATEAFF. Written as DNA, the CDR3 is TGTGCCAGCAGTTTCGGCCGACAGGGGGCAACTGAAGCTTTCTTT.

This clone was picked up one time. V and J are TRBV9 and TRBJ1-5; tentative D call: TRBD1 (5 bases). The CDR3 totals 14 residues. V lost 0 bases and J 7 bases, leaving 11 bases between the germline ends. CDR1 is SGDLS, CDR2 YYNGEE, per germline. CDR3 in DNA: TGTGCCAGCAGCGTAGGTCAGGGCATCCAGCCCCAGCATTTT. This gives the protein CASSVGQGIQPQHF.

This clone was recorded a few times. Other DNA variants within this sample encode the same CDR3. The chain joins TRBV5-1 to TRBJ2-3; TRBD2 agrees at 10 bases. V lost 2 bases and J lost 3; bases outside the gene matches: 3. The CDR3 length is 15 residues. Germline loops: CDR1 SGHRS, CDR2 YFSETQ. The CDR3 is CASSLAGGPTDTQYF. Written as DNA, the CDR3 is TGCGCCAGCAGCTTAGCGGGAGGGCCGACAGATACGCAGTATTTT.

The rearrangement joins TRBV19 to TRBJ1-2; 9 nucleotides agree with TRBD1. CDR1 and CDR2 (germline): LNHDA, SQIVND (reference sequence). Trimming cost V 4 bases and J 4 bases; bases outside gene matches: 1. The CDR3 runs 13 residues. The CDR3 is CASSRDRVYGYTF. In nucleotides, the CDR3 is TGTGCCAGTAGTAGGGACAGGGTCTATGGCTACACCTTC.

Only one count was recorded for this clone. The gene calls are TRBV5-1 and TRBJ1-1; no definite D call. The germline CDR1 and CDR2 sequences are SGHRS and YFSETQ. This CDR3 has 13 residues. Trimming cost V 4 bases and J 0 bases, with 7 bases left between them. CDR3 nucleotide sequence: TGCGCCAGCAGCCAGGATGTGAACACTGAAGCTTTCTTT. This gives the protein CASSQDVNTEAFF.

In its sample, this clone was seen a few times. The rearrangement uses TRBV3-1 (or the pseudogene TRBV3-2) and TRBJ1-2, with 7 bases aligning to TRBD1. Unmatched junction bases numbered 7, after V lost 2 bases and J lost 4 bases. This CDR3 contains 15 residues. CDR1 is LGHDT and CDR2 is YNNKEL in the germline V gene (reference sequence). The CDR3 bases are TGTGCCAGCAGCCAAAATGTAGGGGGCCCCTATGGCTACACCTTC. Translated: CASSQNVGGPYGYTF.